A selection of T cell receptor beta chains follows, all from one sample in a study of control samples from healthy donors and cancer patients. Sequencing was performed with immunoSEQ multiplex PCR; in TCRdb, only in-frame clones are kept and a portion is missing. This sample yields over 120,000 clones, of which 91% are seen a single time; approximately 2.9% belongs to the top ten. The sequenced sample was blood. All receptors come from a man aged 30 to 45 in good health. Each CDR3 is given with its conserved first and last residue. Each record gives: J gene, clone size, D gene, V gene, CDR3 protein, CDR3 DNA. A D gene is named only where the DNA matches it firmly. Some rows have no size entry. The others give once, few or many, or a class for an expanded clone.

>TRBJ2-1|.|.|TRBV24-1
CATRDPGTGHVEQFF
TGTGCCACCAGAGACCCCGGGACGGGGCACGTTGAGCAGTTCTTC
>TRBJ2-2|.|.|TRBV28
CASSWRGVNTGELFF
TGTGCCAGCAGTTGGCGGGGAGTAAACACCGGGGAGCTGTTTTTT
>TRBJ1-2|once|TRBD1|TRBV14
CASSLGTVYGYTF
TGTGCCAGCAGCCTCGGGACAGTCTATGGCTACACCTTC
>TRBJ2-3|.|TRBD2|TRBV3-1/TRBV3-2
CASSEQRGGRVDTQYF
TGTGCCAGCAGCGAACAGCGGGGGGGCCGGGTAGATACGCAGTATTTT
>TRBJ2-3|.|.|TRBV3-1/TRBV3-2
CASSQVTTDTQYF
TGTGCCAGCAGCCAAGTCACCACAGATACGCAGTATTTT
>TRBJ1-2|.|.|TRBV6-5
CASSYSGPPDGYTF
TGTGCCAGCAGTTACTCCGGACCCCCCGATGGCTACACCTTC
>TRBJ1-3|.|TRBD1|TRBV18
CASSPSTGAGNTIYF
TGTGCCAGCTCACCATCTACAGGGGCTGGAAACACCATATATTTT
>TRBJ2-1|.|TRBD2|TRBV11-3
CASSPTSAGGGNEQFF
TGTGCCAGCAGCCCCACTAGCGCGGGGGGGGGCAATGAGCAGTTCTTC
>TRBJ2-3|.|.|TRBV11-2
CASSSRVFTDTQYF
TGTGCCAGCAGCTCTCGGGTGTTCACAGATACGCAGTATTTT
>TRBJ1-2|.|.|TRBV5-1
CASSLEGDIYGYTF
TGCGCCAGCAGCTTGGAGGGAGATATCTATGGCTACACCTTC
>TRBJ1-1|once|.|TRBV5-8
CASSLGYSGTEAFF
TGTGCCAGCAGCTTGGGATACTCGGGCACTGAAGCTTTCTTT
>TRBJ2-3|.|.|TRBV15
CATSRDRLGRTDTQYF
TGTGCCACCAGCAGAGATCGGTTGGGTCGCACAGATACGCAGTATTTT
>TRBJ1-1|.|TRBD1|TRBV6-5
CASRTGTEAFF
TGTGCCAGCCGGACAGGAACTGAAGCTTTCTTT
>TRBJ1-1|.|.|TRBV15
CATSNPGGTEAFF
TGTGCCACCAGCAACCCGGGAGGGACTGAAGCTTTCTTT
>TRBJ2-1|.|.|TRBV3-1/TRBV3-2
CASSQEGGFNEQFF
TGTGCCAGCAGCCAAGAAGGGGGGTTCAATGAGCAGTTCTTC
>TRBJ1-5|.|.|TRBV15
CATSRGDILMEPQHF
TGTGCCACCAGCAGAGGAGACATCCTTATGGAGCCCCAGCATTTT
>TRBJ2-6|.|.|TRBV7-9
CASSSVAGSGANVLTF
TGTGCCAGCAGTTCGGTGGCGGGCTCTGGGGCCAACGTCCTGACTTTC
>TRBJ1-1|.|TRBD1|TRBV6-2/TRBV6-3
CASSWQGAISRTEAFF
TGTGCCAGCAGTTGGCAGGGGGCGATTTCGAGGACTGAAGCTTTCTTT
>TRBJ1-1|.|TRBD1|TRBV30
CAWGQGRNTEAFF
TGTGCCTGGGGACAGGGAAGAAACACTGAAGCTTTCTTT
>TRBJ2-7|.|TRBD1|TRBV9
CASSVGGGTYEQYF
TGTGCCAGCAGCGTAGGAGGGGGCACCTACGAGCAGTACTTC
>TRBJ2-7|once|.|TRBV6-1
CASSDLIGEQYF
TGTGCCAGCAGTGACCTCATTGGCGAGCAGTACTTC
>TRBJ1-1|.|.|TRBV20-1
CSAEGVRGAFF
TGCAGTGCCGAGGGGGTCCGGGGAGCTTTCTTT
>TRBJ1-1|.|.|TRBV29-1
CSVDLIGLTNMNTEAFF
TGCAGCGTTGATCTGATAGGTCTGACAAACATGAACACTGAAGCTTTCTTT
>TRBJ2-1|.|TRBD2|TRBV5-5
CASSLGLAGGYNEQFF
TGTGCCAGCAGCTTGGGACTAGCGGGGGGGTACAATGAGCAGTTCTTC
>TRBJ1-1|.|.|TRBV4-1
CASSQGGEGMNTEAFF
TGCGCCAGCAGCCAAGGGGGGGAGGGGATGAACACTGAAGCTTTCTTT
>TRBJ1-2|.|TRBD1|TRBV5-1
CASSLTWDRENYGYTF
TGCGCCAGCAGCTTGACTTGGGACAGGGAAAACTATGGCTACACCTTC
>TRBJ2-1|once|.|TRBV7-2
CASSFRNEQFF
TGTGCCAGCAGCTTCCGAAATGAGCAGTTCTTC
>TRBJ1-2|.|.|TRBV13
CASSEGSGVNYGYTF
TGTGCCAGCAGCGAGGGGTCGGGGGTTAACTATGGCTACACCTTC
>TRBJ2-1|.|TRBD1|TRBV18
CASSPTGQGGNEQFF
TGTGCCAGCTCACCAACGGGACAGGGAGGGAATGAGCAGTTCTTC
>TRBJ1-1|.|.|TRBV7-2
CASSLVGPDGNTEAFF
TGTGCCAGCAGCTTAGTAGGTCCGGACGGGAACACTGAAGCTTTCTTT
>TRBJ1-6|.|.|TRBV19
CASSIRGREKSPLHF
TGTGCCAGTAGTATCCGGGGCAGGGAGAAGTCACCCCTCCACTTT
>TRBJ2-1|.|.|TRBV21-1
CASSKGSRRCNEQFF
TGTGCCAGCAGCAAAGGGTCTAGAAGGTGCAATGAGCAGTTCTTC
>TRBJ1-4|.|.|TRBV20-1
CSAPGEELFF
TGCAGTGCACCAGGGGAGGAACTGTTTTTT
>TRBJ2-3|once|TRBD1|TRBV6-2/TRBV6-3
CASSYSGTGRLDTQYF
TGTGCCAGCAGTTACTCTGGGACAGGGAGGTTGGATACGCAGTATTTT
>TRBJ2-7|.|.|TRBV7-9
CAIERGYEQYF
TGTGCCATAGAGAGGGGTTACGAGCAGTACTTC
>TRBJ2-1|once|.|TRBV9
CASSVEGGRDNEQFF
TGTGCCAGCAGCGTAGAAGGGGGGCGGGACAATGAGCAGTTCTTC
>TRBJ1-2|.|TRBD1|TRBV6-1
CASSESGQGRYGYTF
TGTGCCAGCAGTGAGTCGGGACAGGGGAGGTATGGCTACACCTTC
>TRBJ1-2|few|.|TRBV28
CASSLRGGGYTF
TGTGCCAGCAGTTTACGGGGAGGAGGCTACACCTTC
>TRBJ1-6|.|.|TRBV19
CASSYGLNSPLHF
TGTGCCAGTAGTTACGGACTGAATTCACCCCTCCACTTT
>TRBJ2-1|.|.|TRBV10-3
CAIRDLTSYNEQFF
TGTGCCATCAGGGATTTAACCTCCTACAATGAGCAGTTCTTC
>TRBJ1-1|.|.|TRBV27
CASSLSRGPTEAFF
TGTGCCAGCAGTTTGTCCAGGGGCCCCACTGAAGCTTTCTTT
>TRBJ1-5|.|.|TRBV27
CASSLSGGAQPQHF
TGTGCCAGCAGTTTATCGGGGGGTGCTCAGCCCCAGCATTTT
>TRBJ2-3|once|TRBD1|TRBV7-9
CASSSRDREGDTQYF
TGTGCCAGCAGCTCCCGGGACAGGGAAGGGGATACGCAGTATTTT
>TRBJ1-2|.|.|TRBV28
CASRLGGVVRVGYTF
TGTGCCAGCAGACTCGGAGGAGTGGTGCGAGTTGGCTACACCTTC